The rows below give T cell receptor beta chains drawn from one sample of a study of blood T cell repertoires in COVID-19. The data were produced by immunoSEQ multiplex PCR, yet TCRdb's version contains in-frame clones alone and is incomplete. The repertoire has around 200,000 clones, about four fifths of them found once; the top ten carry around 6.1%. Sequenced: peripheral blood. The receptors originated from a woman in her thirties or forties with acute or convalescent COVID-19. CDR3s include the opening cysteine and the closing phenylalanine or tryptophan. Each record gives: V gene, D gene, J gene, clone size, CDR3 protein, CDR3 DNA. D genes are given only for firm matches. Size tells how often a clone was seen (once, few, many) or the class of an expanded clone, and some rows leave it out.

V gene: TRBV5-4
D gene: NA
J gene: TRBJ2-7
clone size: NA
CDR3 protein: CASSLAPPTGTSYEQYF
CDR3 DNA: TGTGCCAGCAGCTTGGCTCCCCCCACAGGTACATCCTACGAGCAGTACTTC

V gene: TRBV6-1
D gene: TRBD1
J gene: TRBJ1-2
clone size: NA
CDR3 protein: CASSEPGQGVGYTF
CDR3 DNA: TGTGCCAGCAGTGAACCGGGACAGGGCGTTGGCTACACCTTC

V gene: TRBV28
D gene: NA
J gene: TRBJ1-2
clone size: NA
CDR3 protein: CASSPSYEPYGYTF
CDR3 DNA: TGTGCCAGCAGCCCTTCGTACGAGCCCTATGGCTACACCTTC

V gene: TRBV6-5
D gene: NA
J gene: TRBJ1-2
clone size: NA
CDR3 protein: CASNRRGFGGYTF
CDR3 DNA: TGTGCCAGCAACCGCCGGGGGTTCGGCGGCTACACCTTC

V gene: TRBV27
D gene: TRBD2
J gene: TRBJ2-7
clone size: once
CDR3 protein: CASSWTSGSYEQYF
CDR3 DNA: TGTGCCAGCAGCTGGACTAGCGGGAGCTACGAGCAGTACTTC

V gene: TRBV28
D gene: TRBD2
J gene: TRBJ2-2
clone size: few
CDR3 protein: CASSRGGTGELFF
CDR3 DNA: TGTGCCAGCAGTCGGGGGGGGACCGGGGAGCTGTTTTTT

V gene: TRBV7-6
D gene: NA
J gene: TRBJ1-4
clone size: NA
CDR3 protein: CASSLGLGHSTNEKLFF
CDR3 DNA: TGTGCCAGCAGCTTAGGCCTGGGACACTCAACTAATGAAAAACTGTTTTTT

V gene: TRBV6-5
D gene: NA
J gene: TRBJ1-3
clone size: NA
CDR3 protein: CASRAPTPGNTIYF
CDR3 DNA: TGTGCCAGCAGAGCCCCTACTCCTGGAAACACCATATATTTT

V gene: TRBV29-1
D gene: TRBD2
J gene: TRBJ2-2
clone size: few
CDR3 protein: CSVEGSGGLNTGELFF
CDR3 DNA: TGCAGCGTTGAGGGTAGCGGGGGGTTAAACACCGGGGAGCTGTTTTTT

V gene: TRBV5-1
D gene: NA
J gene: TRBJ2-2
clone size: NA
CDR3 protein: CASSLERLANTGELFF
CDR3 DNA: TGCGCCAGCAGCTTGGAAAGGCTAGCGAACACCGGGGAGCTGTTTTTT

V gene: TRBV24-1
D gene: TRBD2
J gene: TRBJ2-7
clone size: NA
CDR3 protein: CATSDSGPGLAALRQYF
CDR3 DNA: TGTGCCACCAGTGACTCAGGTCCGGGACTAGCGGCCCTAAGGCAGTACTTC

V gene: TRBV20-1
D gene: TRBD1
J gene: TRBJ1-2
clone size: few
CDR3 protein: CSASMRGREILYGYTF
CDR3 DNA: TGCAGTGCTAGTATGAGGGGGCGAGAGATACTCTATGGCTACACCTTC

V gene: TRBV28
D gene: TRBD1
J gene: TRBJ1-2
clone size: NA
CDR3 protein: CASSKGTGWGYTF
CDR3 DNA: TGTGCCAGCAGCAAGGGGACAGGATGGGGCTACACCTTC

V gene: TRBV2
D gene: NA
J gene: TRBJ1-2
clone size: NA
CDR3 protein: CASSLRPSRGYGYTF
CDR3 DNA: TGTGCCAGCAGCCTCCGGCCTTCAAGGGGCTATGGCTACACCTTC

V gene: TRBV5-1
D gene: TRBD1
J gene: TRBJ1-2
clone size: NA
CDR3 protein: CASSTGQGAHGYTF
CDR3 DNA: TGCGCCAGCAGCACAGGACAGGGGGCACATGGCTACACCTTC

V gene: TRBV28
D gene: NA
J gene: TRBJ1-5
clone size: NA
CDR3 protein: CASTSPTPADRPQHF
CDR3 DNA: TGTGCCAGCACCTCCCCAACCCCCGCGGATCGGCCCCAGCATTTT

V gene: TRBV6-5
D gene: NA
J gene: TRBJ2-1
clone size: NA
CDR3 protein: CASSYSKYSYNEQFF
CDR3 DNA: TGTGCCAGCAGTTACTCGAAATACAGCTACAATGAGCAGTTCTTC

V gene: TRBV5-1
D gene: NA
J gene: TRBJ1-3
clone size: NA
CDR3 protein: CASSLDTVDGNTIYF
CDR3 DNA: TGCGCCAGCAGCCTCGACACCGTTGATGGAAACACCATATATTTT

V gene: TRBV3-1/TRBV3-2
D gene: TRBD1
J gene: TRBJ2-5
clone size: NA
CDR3 protein: CASSLSAPWTGRVETQYF
CDR3 DNA: TGTGCCAGCAGCCTCTCAGCCCCGTGGACAGGGCGAGTGGAGACCCAGTACTTC

V gene: TRBV5-4
D gene: TRBD2
J gene: TRBJ2-7
clone size: NA
CDR3 protein: CASSRGLARAGGYEQYF
CDR3 DNA: TGTGCCAGCAGTCGAGGACTAGCGAGAGCAGGGGGTTACGAGCAGTACTTC

V gene: TRBV5-1
D gene: NA
J gene: TRBJ1-2
clone size: NA
CDR3 protein: CASSLYSGDYGYTF
CDR3 DNA: TGCGCCAGCAGCTTGTACAGCGGGGACTATGGCTACACCTTC

V gene: TRBV25-1
D gene: NA
J gene: TRBJ1-4
clone size: NA
CDR3 protein: CASSIQGNEKLFF
CDR3 DNA: TGTGCCAGCAGTATCCAGGGTAATGAAAAACTGTTTTTT

V gene: TRBV6-5
D gene: NA
J gene: TRBJ2-7
clone size: NA
CDR3 protein: CASVGDIPYEQYF
CDR3 DNA: TGTGCCAGCGTGGGGGACATACCCTACGAGCAGTACTTC

V gene: TRBV6-5
D gene: NA
J gene: TRBJ1-1
clone size: NA
CDR3 protein: CASSYSSGYTEAFF
CDR3 DNA: TGTGCCAGCAGTTACTCGTCAGGGTATACTGAAGCTTTCTTT

V gene: TRBV3-1/TRBV3-2
D gene: NA
J gene: TRBJ1-1
clone size: NA
CDR3 protein: CASSQEFRETEAFF
CDR3 DNA: TGTGCCAGCAGCCAAGAGTTTAGGGAGACTGAAGCTTTCTTT

V gene: TRBV19
D gene: NA
J gene: TRBJ1-5
clone size: many
CDR3 protein: CASSIFGGAGNQPQHF
CDR3 DNA: TGTGCCAGTAGTATATTCGGGGGAGCCGGCAATCAGCCCCAGCATTTT

V gene: TRBV3-1/TRBV3-2
D gene: NA
J gene: TRBJ2-7
clone size: NA
CDR3 protein: CASSQDITAYEQYF
CDR3 DNA: TGTGCCAGCAGCCAAGATATCACGGCCTACGAGCAGTACTTC

V gene: TRBV5-1
D gene: NA
J gene: TRBJ1-1
clone size: NA
CDR3 protein: CASSYGSRNTEAFF
CDR3 DNA: TGCGCCAGCAGCTATGGCAGTCGGAACACTGAAGCTTTCTTT

V gene: TRBV28
D gene: TRBD1
J gene: TRBJ1-4
clone size: NA
CDR3 protein: CAVRTGYNEKLFF
CDR3 DNA: TGTGCCGTCCGGACAGGATATAATGAAAAACTGTTTTTT

V gene: TRBV19
D gene: TRBD1
J gene: TRBJ2-7
clone size: once
CDR3 protein: CASSMKQGADEQYF
CDR3 DNA: TGTGCCAGTAGTATGAAGCAGGGGGCGGACGAGCAGTACTTC

V gene: TRBV11-2
D gene: NA
J gene: TRBJ2-7
clone size: once
CDR3 protein: CASSLDRGSSYEQYF
CDR3 DNA: TGTGCCAGCAGCTTAGATAGGGGGAGCTCCTACGAGCAGTACTTC

V gene: TRBV7-2
D gene: TRBD1
J gene: TRBJ2-2
clone size: NA
CDR3 protein: CASSPRQGGGTGELFF
CDR3 DNA: TGTGCCAGCAGCCCCCGACAGGGTGGAGGCACCGGGGAGCTGTTTTTT

V gene: TRBV9
D gene: NA
J gene: TRBJ2-7
clone size: NA
CDR3 protein: CASSSNNPYEQYF
CDR3 DNA: TGTGCCAGCAGCTCTAATAATCCCTACGAGCAGTACTTC

V gene: TRBV4-1
D gene: NA
J gene: TRBJ2-7
clone size: NA
CDR3 protein: CASSQDLGYEQYF
CDR3 DNA: TGCGCCAGCAGCCAAGATCTCGGGTACGAGCAGTACTTC

V gene: TRBV27
D gene: TRBD1
J gene: TRBJ1-5
clone size: NA
CDR3 protein: CASRIQGSNQPQHF
CDR3 DNA: TGTGCCAGCAGGATACAGGGGAGCAATCAGCCCCAGCATTTT

V gene: TRBV10-3
D gene: NA
J gene: TRBJ2-5
clone size: NA
CDR3 protein: CAIRSVGEETQYF
CDR3 DNA: TGTGCCATCAGATCCGTAGGGGAAGAGACCCAGTACTTC

V gene: TRBV18
D gene: NA
J gene: TRBJ1-1
clone size: NA
CDR3 protein: CASSPLSSMNTEAFF
CDR3 DNA: TGTGCCAGCTCACCACTCAGTTCCATGAACACTGAAGCTTTCTTT

V gene: TRBV9
D gene: TRBD2
J gene: TRBJ2-2
clone size: NA
CDR3 protein: CASSVLAGDTGELFF
CDR3 DNA: TGTGCCAGCAGCGTTCTAGCGGGGGACACCGGGGAGCTGTTTTTT

V gene: TRBV5-1
D gene: TRBD2
J gene: TRBJ2-3
clone size: NA
CDR3 protein: CASSWDGGALLTDTQYF
CDR3 DNA: TGCGCCAGCAGCTGGGACGGGGGGGCCCTTTTAACAGATACGCAGTATTTT

V gene: TRBV19
D gene: TRBD2
J gene: TRBJ2-5
clone size: NA
CDR3 protein: CASSIWGGLAGETQYF
CDR3 DNA: TGTGCCAGTAGTATCTGGGGGGGACTAGCGGGAGAGACCCAGTACTTC

V gene: TRBV6-5
D gene: NA
J gene: TRBJ1-6
clone size: NA
CDR3 protein: CASSYSAGDSPLHF
CDR3 DNA: TGTGCCAGCAGTTACTCGGCAGGGGATTCACCCCTCCACTTT

V gene: TRBV13
D gene: NA
J gene: TRBJ2-7
clone size: NA
CDR3 protein: CASSLWAYSWEQYF
CDR3 DNA: TGTGCCAGCAGCTTATGGGCCTACTCGTGGGAGCAGTACTTC

V gene: TRBV21-1
D gene: NA
J gene: TRBJ2-7
clone size: NA
CDR3 protein: CASGLAVSYEQYF
CDR3 DNA: TGTGCCAGTGGACTAGCGGTTAGCTACGAGCAGTACTTC

V gene: TRBV3-1/TRBV3-2
D gene: NA
J gene: TRBJ1-5
clone size: NA
CDR3 protein: CASSPTPYSNQPQHF
CDR3 DNA: TGTGCCAGCAGCCCGACACCTTATAGCAATCAGCCCCAGCATTTT

V gene: TRBV10-3
D gene: TRBD1
J gene: TRBJ2-7
clone size: NA
CDR3 protein: CATRDRLIYEQYF
CDR3 DNA: TGTGCCACCCGGGACAGGCTCATCTACGAGCAGTACTTC

V gene: TRBV3-1/TRBV3-2
D gene: TRBD2
J gene: TRBJ2-3
clone size: NA
CDR3 protein: CASSRTPKTSGSTDTQYF
CDR3 DNA: TGTGCCAGCAGCCGCACCCCAAAAACTAGCGGAAGCACAGATACGCAGTATTTT

V gene: TRBV14
D gene: NA
J gene: TRBJ2-7
clone size: few
CDR3 protein: CASSQGPTPYEQYF
CDR3 DNA: TGTGCCAGCAGCCAAGGGCCGACACCTTACGAGCAGTACTTC

V gene: TRBV5-5
D gene: NA
J gene: TRBJ2-2
clone size: NA
CDR3 protein: CASITRGDDTGELFF
CDR3 DNA: TGTGCCAGCATAACCAGGGGGGATGACACCGGGGAGCTGTTTTTT

V gene: TRBV7-2
D gene: TRBD2
J gene: TRBJ2-1
clone size: few
CDR3 protein: CASSLTSGRMNEQFF
CDR3 DNA: TGTGCCAGCAGTCTAACTAGCGGGAGAATGAATGAGCAGTTCTTC

V gene: TRBV18
D gene: TRBD2
J gene: TRBJ2-4
clone size: NA
CDR3 protein: CASSKTSGGEGNIQYF
CDR3 DNA: TGTGCCAGCTCAAAGACTAGCGGGGGGGAAGGAAACATTCAGTACTTC

V gene: TRBV11-2
D gene: NA
J gene: TRBJ2-7
clone size: NA
CDR3 protein: CASSQGGGGPYEQYF
CDR3 DNA: TGTGCCAGCAGCCAAGGAGGAGGAGGACCCTACGAGCAGTACTTC

V gene: TRBV24-1
D gene: NA
J gene: TRBJ2-1
clone size: few
CDR3 protein: CATSSRDNEQFF
CDR3 DNA: TGTGCCACCAGCAGCCGGGACAATGAGCAGTTCTTC

V gene: TRBV12-3/TRBV12-4
D gene: NA
J gene: TRBJ1-1
clone size: NA
CDR3 protein: CASSWANTEAFF
CDR3 DNA: TGTGCCAGCAGTTGGGCGAACACTGAAGCTTTCTTT

V gene: TRBV5-1
D gene: TRBD2
J gene: TRBJ2-5
clone size: NA
CDR3 protein: CASSLALAGEETQYF
CDR3 DNA: TGCGCCAGCAGCTTGGCACTAGCGGGGGAGGAGACCCAGTACTTC

V gene: TRBV19
D gene: NA
J gene: TRBJ1-5
clone size: NA
CDR3 protein: CASSIAGGQPQHF
CDR3 DNA: TGTGCCAGTAGTATTGCGGGGGGTCAGCCCCAGCATTTT